The source of this TCR beta chain is a study of beta chain features in type 1 diabetes. The overall study: Cell yields, gender and age were comparable in patients and healthy donors.

The table lists this clone with a few counts. Antigen unknown. The ends lost 5 bases at V and 2 bases at J; junction bases unmatched: 7. The CDR3 runs 16 residues. Germline assignment: CDR1 PRHDT and CDR2 FYEKMQ (reference sequence). Findings of the study overall: When Type 1 diabetes patients were examined, their TCRB CDR3s proved moderately but significantly shorter in all four CD4+ subsets.

Staining for CD45RO/CCR7/CD25/CD127/CD95/CD27 allowed sorting of CD4+ naive, central memory, regulatory and stem cell-like memory cells. Sequenced material consisted of expressed TCRB transcripts (all of the isolated RNA was reverse transcribed). The table came from immunoSEQ multiplex PCR; TCRdb's copy has only in-frame clones and leaves some out. The sample holds 350,000 to 450,000 clones; around 12% are singletons and the top ten take about 0.01%. The chain couples TRBV13 to TRBJ2-3, with 10 bases matching TRBD2. The clonotype originates from a woman under 30 with type 1 diabetes. Sequencing was carried out using naive CD4+ T cells from blood. Here the CDR3 reads CASSRSGGRPTDTQYF. The DNA of the CDR3 is TGTGCCAGCAGCCGTAGCGGGGGGCGTCCCACAGATACGCAGTATTTT. Variable domain in full (rest from reference TRBV13 and TRBJ2-3): AAGVIQSPRHLIKEKRETATLKCYPIPRHDTVYWYQQGPGQDPQFLISFYEKMQSDKGSIPDRFSAQQFSDYHSELNMSSLELGDSALYFCASSRSGGRPTDTQYFGPGTRLTVL.